One and the same sample provided the 23 T cell receptor beta chains below, sequenced in a study of cytomegalovirus exposure and HLA in healthy donors. The primer mix had 60 Vbeta and 13 Jbeta primers. The table came from immunoSEQ multiplex PCR; TCRdb's copy has only in-frame clones and leaves some out. This table has 200,000 or so clones, 70% appearing once. The specimen sequenced was PBMCs. These receptors were obtained from a middle-aged man in good health and CMV-seropositive.

The chain employs TRBV27 and TRBJ1-3; D remains unclear. Germline CDR1 and CDR2: MNHEY and SMNVEV (reference sequence). Trimming removed 4 bases at V and 4 bases at J, with 8 bases between. This CDR3 has 13 amino acids. The CDR3 sequence: CASSSGSGNTIYF. The CDR3 nucleotides read TGTGCCAGCAGTTCCGGGTCCGGAAACACCATATATTTT.

A few counts support this clone. V and J are TRBV7-9 and TRBJ1-2, with D perhaps TRBD1 (6 bases). Germline V gene lookup returns CDR1 SEHNR and CDR2 FQNEAQ (reference sequence). The CDR3 sequence is 15 residues long. V was shortened by 2 bases and J by 1 base, with 11 bases between the two germline ends. This chain's CDR3 is CASSLYRDNNYGYTF. Here the CDR3 DNA reads TGTGCCAGCAGCTTATACAGGGATAATAACTATGGCTACACCTTC. Looking up the rest from reference TRBV7-9 and TRBJ1-2 gives the full variable domain: DTGVSQNPRHKITKRGQNVTFRCDPISEHNRLYWYRQTLGQGPEFLTYFQNEAQLEKSRLLSDRFSAERPKGSFSTLEIQRTEQGDSAMYLCASSLYRDNNYGYTFGSGTRLTVV.

The rearrangement joins TRBV7-8 to TRBJ1-3, with D maybe TRBD1 (6 bases). This CDR3 region has 16 residues. The ends were cut back, 1 base at V and 0 bases at J, with 10 bases in the middle. Germline V CDR1 and CDR2: SGHVS, FQNEAQ. This CDR3 is CASSLDRASSGNTIYF. The CDR3 DNA sequence: TGTGCCAGCAGCTTAGACAGGGCGAGCTCTGGAAACACCATATATTTT.

In its sample, this clone was seen a few times. This chain connects TRBV19 to TRBJ1-1; D is possibly TRBD1 (5 bases). V dropped 6 bases and J dropped 6 bases, with 20 bases sitting between them. Per germline, CDR1 LNHDA and CDR2 SQIVND (reference sequence). CDR3 size: 15 residues. This chain's CDR3 is CASRRGDARGAEAFF. In DNA, the CDR3 is TGTGCCAGTAGGCGGGGAGACGCCCGGGGCGCTGAAGCTTTCTTT.

With respect to this clone: Relative to the germline gene, one junction end is altered; a read error may explain this. V is TRBV5-8 and J is TRBJ2-7, with 12 bases lining up with TRBD2. The length of the CDR3 is 15 residues. The germline CDR1 and CDR2 sequences are SGHTS and YDEGEE. The CDR3 coding sequence is TGTGCCAGCAGCCCTGAGCCGGGACTAGCGGGCGGATGGCACTTC. Its translation: CASSPEPGLAGGWHF.

V and J are TRBV28 and TRBJ2-7; TRBD1 aligns across 7 bases. The CDR3 has 12 amino acids. The junction had 4 bases not matched to a gene; V was cut back by 8 bases and J by 3 bases. The germline gives CDR1 MDHEN, CDR2 SYDVKM. CDR3 nucleotide sequence: TGTGCCAGCCGGGACAGTTTCTACGAGCAGTACTTC. This gives the protein CASRDSFYEQYF.

The V and J genes are TRBV6-6 and TRBJ1-6; D call uncertain. Germline CDR1 MNHNY, CDR2 SVGAGI (reference sequence). Trimming pared 2 bases from V and 14 bases from J, leaving 16 bases between. CDR3 length equals 14 residues. The CDR3: CASSYQALDMSLHF. The DNA of the CDR3 is TGTGCCAGCAGTTACCAGGCTTTAGATATGTCCCTCCACTTT.

The genes are TRBV29-1 and TRBJ2-7; TRBD2 might be the D (5 bases). The V end was cut by 2 bases, the J end by 0 bases, with 14 bases between. The CDR3 extends over 15 amino acids. Germline V lookup: CDR1 SQVTM, CDR2 ANQGSEA. As DNA, the CDR3 is TGCAGCGTTGAACTTAAGGGAAGCGGCTCCTACGAGCAGTACTTC. Translation gives CSVELKGSGSYEQYF.

To note about this clone: At one of its ends the junction is not consistent with the germline gene, which may arise from a read error. Different DNA sequences within this sample yield the same CDR3. J is TRBJ1-4 and V is TRBV7-2, with TRBD1 matching over 8 bases. CDR3 length: 15 residues. The germline V gene has CDR1 SGHTA and CDR2 FQGNSA. CDR3 sequence: CASSRRTGYGEKLFF. The CDR3, as DNA: TGCGCCAGCAGCAGAAGGACAGGGTATGGAGAAAAACTGTTTTTT.

The J gene is TRBJ2-7, the V gene TRBV4-2; 11 bases align to TRBD1. CDR1 LGHNA and CDR2 YNFKEQ come from the germline V gene. After removal of 4 bases from V and 5 bases from J, the junction contained 10 bases not matched to a gene. CDR3 size: 16 residues. The CDR3 DNA reads TGTGCCAGCAGCCGCCTAGGACAGGGGGCAATCAACGAGCAGTACTTC. Protein sequence: CASSRLGQGAINEQYF.

The CDR3 DNA is TGTGCCAGCAGTACGGGACTAGCGGGGGGGCTTCACTCCTACGAGCAGTACTTC. Protein product: CASSTGLAGGLHSYEQYF. This chain uses TRBV7-8 with TRBJ2-7; 16 bases agree with TRBD2. The CDR3 totals 18 residues. Germline trimming cut 6 bases from V and 0 bases from J; bases unmatched to any gene: 8. Germline assignment: CDR1 SGHVS and CDR2 FQNEAQ.

The rearrangement joins TRBV5-1 to TRBJ2-5; maybe TRBD1 (5 bases). This CDR3 region has 16 residues. Trimming removed 2 bases at V and 6 bases at J, with 20 bases between. CDR1 and CDR2 (germline): SGHRS, YFSETQ. The CDR3 nucleotides are TGCGCCAGCAGCTTTAGCCGGGCAGGGTCAACAAAGACCCAGTACTTC. It encodes CASSFSRAGSTKTQYF.

The rearrangement joins TRBV28 to TRBJ1-6; TRBD1 aligns across 7 bases. V shed 6 bases, J shed 7 bases, and the junction held 6 bases outside the gene matches. Germline V gene data show CDR1 as MDHEN and CDR2 as SYDVKM. The CDR3 is 14 residues long. Here the CDR3 DNA reads TGTGCCAGCAGCCGGGACAGCGCCAATTCACCCCTCCACTTT. Protein: CASSRDSANSPLHF.

This rearrangement joins TRBV4-1 to TRBJ1-2; TRBD1 agrees at 9 bases. Germline V gene data show CDR1 as MGHRA and CDR2 as YSYEKL. V was pared by 3 bases and J by 4 bases, with 9 bases of the junction left unmatched. The CDR3 contains 16 residues. CDR3 sequence (DNA): TGCGCCAGCAGCCATCCTGGACAGGGGAGAATCTATGGCTACACCTTC. It specifies CASSHPGQGRIYGYTF.

As to this clone: A read error may account for a junction end that differs from germline. The gene calls are TRBV7-9 and TRBJ2-3, with D unresolved. This CDR3 comprises 12 residues. Germline values: CDR1 SEHNR, CDR2 FQNEAQ (reference sequence). The CDR3 sequence is CSSSSLADTQYF. The CDR3 DNA follows: TGTTCCAGCAGCTCCCTCGCAGATACGCAGTATTTT.

The chain joins TRBV11-2 to TRBJ1-1; D is undetermined. Trimming stripped 3 bases from V and 1 base from J, with 6 bases between. The germline CDR1 and CDR2 sequences are SGHAT and FQNNGV. There are 13 residues in the CDR3. CDR3 protein: CASSFTSNTEAFF. CDR3 bases: TGTGCCAGCAGCTTTACTTCGAACACTGAAGCTTTCTTT.

The rearrangement joins TRBV4-3 to TRBJ2-3, with TRBD2 matching over 13 bases. J gave up 6 bases and V 4 bases, and 7 bases lay outside the gene matches. Germline V gene sequence: CDR1 LGHNA, CDR2 YSLEER. CDR3 size: 16 residues. In nucleotides, the CDR3 is TGCGCCAGCAGCCGCGGACTAGCGGGGGTTGGGGATACGCAGTATTTT. Amino acids: CASSRGLAGVGDTQYF.

This clone was observed a few times. The rearrangement links TRBV5-5 to TRBJ2-5; weak D call: TRBD2 (5 bases). V lost 4 bases to trimming and J lost 2 bases, with 15 bases between them. There are 15 residues in the CDR3. Germline V gene sequence: CDR1 SGHKS, CDR2 YYEKEE (reference sequence). The CDR3 spells CASSAASGLQETQYF. DNA for the CDR3: TGTGCCAGCAGCGCGGCTTCGGGGTTACAAGAGACCCAGTACTTC.

The rearrangement links TRBV4-1 to TRBJ1-2, with 8 bases lining up with TRBD1. J was trimmed by 8 bases and V by 0 bases; bases with no gene match: 8. Germline CDR1 and CDR2: MGHRA and YSYEKL. The CDR3 is 15 amino acids. Here the CDR3 DNA reads TGCGCCAGCAGCCAAGAGATTCAGGGGGCTGGCGGCTACACCTTC. It is translated as CASSQEIQGAGGYTF.

This clone has just one count. J is TRBJ1-4 and V is TRBV27, with 8 bases matching TRBD1. From germline, CDR1 is MNHEY and CDR2 SMNVEV (reference sequence). V gave up 1 base and J gave up 8 bases; unmatched junction bases: 6. CDR3 length equals 15 residues. CDR3 protein: CASSLFTGGREKLFF. DNA of the CDR3: TGTGCCAGCAGTTTATTCACAGGGGGACGGGAAAAACTGTTTTTT.

This clone came up a few times. V usage is TRBV5-8 and J usage is TRBJ1-5; no firm D call. V was cut by 4 bases and J by 6 bases, with 17 bases left in between. Germline V lookup: CDR1 SGHTS, CDR2 YDEGEE. CDR3 length: 15 residues. The CDR3 sequence: CASSDWTVEGQPQHF. The CDR3, as DNA: TGTGCCAGCAGCGATTGGACCGTCGAGGGTCAGCCCCAGCATTTT.

The chain uses TRBV27 and TRBJ2-1; 7 nucleotides line up with TRBD1. Germline CDR1 is MNHEY and CDR2 is SMNVEV (reference sequence). V trimming: 7 bases; J trimming: 0 bases; junction bases outside the gene matches: 9. The CDR3 is made up of 16 amino acids. The CDR3 spells CASTEQGLSSYNEQFF. The CDR3 nucleotides read TGTGCCAGCACCGAACAGGGGTTGAGCTCCTACAATGAGCAGTTCTTC.

This chain links TRBV20-1 with TRBJ2-4; D is unresolved. Germline V lookup: CDR1 DFQATT, CDR2 SNEGSKA (reference sequence). The CDR3 loop spans 11 amino acids. The ends were cut back, 5 bases at V and 4 bases at J, with 6 bases in the middle. The CDR3: CSAGQKNIQYF. CDR3 sequence (DNA): TGCAGTGCTGGCCAGAAAAACATTCAGTACTTC.